Sequencing of this TCR beta chain was carried out in a study of cytomegalovirus exposure and HLA in healthy donors. Across the study: Around 180 million T cells yielded 90 million to 130 million unique TCR beta sequences in earlier analysis.

Primers for the PCR totalled 60 Vbeta and 13 Jbeta. Sequencing was performed with immunoSEQ multiplex PCR; in TCRdb, only in-frame clones are kept and a portion is missing. This sample yields under 100,000 clones, of which over 75% are seen a single time; 2% to 2.5% belongs to the top ten. The CDR3 totals 12 residues. CDR1 and CDR2 (germline): SQVTM, ANQGSEA. Trimming took 3 bases from V and 6 from J; bases not matched to a gene: 5. Concerning this clone itself: Its antigen remains unknown.

General observations from the study: Common viral pathogens seemed to be connected with several of the most significant clusters, according to a later analysis. It was in a later analysis that TCR association rates were seen to vary by HLA locus, highest for DRB1 and lowest for HLA-C.

The sequenced sample was PBMCs. This sequence joins TRBV29-1 and TRBJ2-7, with 7 bases that match TRBD1. The sequence derives from a boy between 10 and 17 years old in good health and CMV-seronegative. CDR3 in amino acids: CSVDMPGGEQYF. The CDR3 region has the DNA TGCAGCGTTGATATGCCAGGGGGCGAGCAGTACTTC.